These T cell receptor beta chains were read from a single sample in a study of cytomegalovirus exposure and HLA in healthy donors. Profiled with immunoSEQ multiplex PCR; TCRdb holds only in-frame clones, not every one. The sample consists of some 170,000 clones, about 83% of them appearing once. Sequenced input: PBMCs. These receptors came from a woman in her twenties or thirties in good health and CMV-seronegative. Each CDR3 is given with its conserved first and last residue. Fields, in order: J gene, clone size, V gene, D gene, CDR3 DNA, CDR3 protein. D genes are given only for firm matches. Not every row has a clone size; where given, it reads once, few, many or a size class.

>TRBJ2-6|once|TRBV7-9|TRBD1
TGTGCCAGCAGCCTGGGACAGGGAATATCTGGGGCCAACGTCCTGACTTTC
CASSLGQGISGANVLTF
>TRBJ2-7|-|TRBV5-1|-
TGCGCCAGCAGAGGGGGCTCCTACGAGCAGTACTTC
CASRGGSYEQYF
>TRBJ2-6|-|TRBV28|-
TGTGCCAGCAGTTTAGCACCGGGACACCTCTCTGGGGCCAACGTCCTGACTTTC
CASSLAPGHLSGANVLTF
>TRBJ1-5|-|TRBV4-1|-
TGCGCCAGCAGCCCCTCCTCGTCGGGTGGGAGCAATCAGCCCCAGCATTTT
CASSPSSSGGSNQPQHF
>TRBJ1-1|-|TRBV27|-
TGTGCCAGCAGTTTATCGCCCAGTTCTGAAGCTTTCTTT
CASSLSPSSEAFF
>TRBJ2-1|-|TRBV4-3|-
TGCGCCAGCAGCCTGGCGGTTTTAGATGAGCAGTTCTTC
CASSLAVLDEQFF
>TRBJ2-1|-|TRBV2|TRBD2
TGTGCCAGCACCGGGACTAGCGGGAGACTTTACAATGAGCAGTTCTTC
CASTGTSGRLYNEQFF
>TRBJ2-1|-|TRBV7-3|-
TGTGCCAGCAGCTTAAAAGCTGCAGGGGTTAACTACAATGAGCAGTTCTTC
CASSLKAAGVNYNEQFF
>TRBJ1-1|-|TRBV9|TRBD1
TGTGCCAGCTCCCGAGAGGGGGCCCTTAACACTGAAGCTTTCTTT
CASSREGALNTEAFF
>TRBJ2-3|-|TRBV6-5|TRBD2
TGTGCCAGCAGTTACGGCCTGACTAGCCGCACGGATACGCAGTATTTT
CASSYGLTSRTDTQYF
>TRBJ2-3|-|TRBV9|TRBD2
TGTGCCAGCAGCGTAGGTATGGCTAGCGGGCATACGCAGTATTTT
CASSVGMASGHTQYF
>TRBJ1-6|-|TRBV5-6|-
TGTGCCAGCAGCTTGGGCAGGGATAATTCACCCCTCCACTTT
CASSLGRDNSPLHF
>TRBJ1-5|-|TRBV27|TRBD1
TGTGCCAGCAGTCTCTATCCGGGACAGGGCCCGAATAGCAATCAGCCCCAGCATTTT
CASSLYPGQGPNSNQPQHF
>TRBJ2-3|-|TRBV10-1|-
TGCGCCAGCAGTGAATTCACTAGCCGAGATACGCAGTATTTT
CASSEFTSRDTQYF
>TRBJ1-5|-|TRBV7-2|-
TGTGCCAGCAGCAAGCCTGATCAGCCCCAGCATTTT
CASSKPDQPQHF
>TRBJ2-7|once|TRBV2|TRBD1
TGTGCCAGCAGGGGGACAGGGACCTACGAGCAGTACTTC
CASRGTGTYEQYF
>TRBJ1-1|-|TRBV28|-
TGTGCCAGCATACGGGACAACCTGAACACTGAAGCTTTCTTT
CASIRDNLNTEAFF
>TRBJ1-1|-|TRBV5-1|-
TGCGCCAGCAGCTTGTCGGGGACACCCGAGCCGAACACTGAAGCTTTCTTT
CASSLSGTPEPNTEAFF
>TRBJ2-3|-|TRBV25-1|-
TGTGCCAGCTCCCACCCCGGACTTCTTAGCACAGATACGCAGTATTTT
CASSHPGLLSTDTQYF
>TRBJ1-5|-|TRBV21-1|-
TGTGCCAGCAGCAATCCAACCGAAGAGGGCTGGAATCAGCCCCAGCATTTT
CASSNPTEEGWNQPQHF
>TRBJ2-7|-|TRBV29-1|-
TGCAGCGTTGGATTCCAGGGGACATTGAGCTACGAGCAGTACTTC
CSVGFQGTLSYEQYF
>TRBJ2-7|-|TRBV5-1|-
TGCGCCAGCAGTGGTCAGGGGTCCTACGAGCAGTACTTC
CASSGQGSYEQYF
>TRBJ1-5|-|TRBV18|-
TGTGCCAGCTCACGCGGGGATCAGCCCCAGCATTTT
CASSRGDQPQHF
>TRBJ1-1|-|TRBV7-8|TRBD1
TGTGCCAGCAGCGCGCTGACAGGGGGGGACACTGAAGCTTTCTTT
CASSALTGGDTEAFF
>TRBJ1-2|-|TRBV27|-
TGTGCCAGCAGTTCCCGAGGACAGTCCCTTGGGATCCGCTATGGCTACACCTTC
CASSSRGQSLGIRYGYTF
>TRBJ2-1|few|TRBV7-2|-
TGTGCCAGCAGCTTCGTTTATGACACCGTTTACAATGAGCAGTTCTTC
CASSFVYDTVYNEQFF
>TRBJ1-2|-|TRBV4-1|-
TGCGCCAGCAGCCAAGAGGGGCAGGGAGGTTACGGCTACACCTTC
CASSQEGQGGYGYTF
>TRBJ1-2|-|TRBV10-3|TRBD1
TGTGCCATCAGTGGGGACAGGGGGCTGGGCTACACCTTC
CAISGDRGLGYTF
>TRBJ2-5|-|TRBV28|-
TGTGCCAGCAGCCGGGACTCTCAAGAGACCCAGTACTTC
CASSRDSQETQYF
>TRBJ2-3|-|TRBV21-1|-
TGTGCCAGCAGCAAAGAACGGTTAGCGCGACCGAAAGGTACGCAGTATTTT
CASSKERLARPKGTQYF
>TRBJ2-3|-|TRBV19|TRBD2
TGTGCCAGTAGTTCTAGACTAGCGGGAGCTTCCACAGATACGCAGTATTTT
CASSSRLAGASTDTQYF
>TRBJ2-5|-|TRBV7-2|-
TGTGCCAGCAAACGTTCAGGCGGGGTCCAAGAGACCCAGTACTTC
CASKRSGGVQETQYF
>TRBJ2-5|-|TRBV5-1|-
TGCGCCAGCAGCTTGGCGACGCAGGGTTGGGAGACCCAGTACTTC
CASSLATQGWETQYF
>TRBJ2-7|-|TRBV5-6|-
TGTGCCAGCAGCTTTTTACAGGGGGGGAGGGACGAGCAGTACTTC
CASSFLQGGRDEQYF
>TRBJ2-1|-|TRBV27|-
TGTGCCAGCAGTTTGCACGGGGTAAGCTCCTACAATGAGCAGTTCTTC
CASSLHGVSSYNEQFF
>TRBJ1-4|-|TRBV6-6|-
TGTGCCAGCACCGACGGAGGGGTACCTAATGAAAAACTGTTTTTT
CASTDGGVPNEKLFF
>TRBJ1-2|-|TRBV7-9|-
TGTGCCAGCAGCTTAGTCGCCGGTGACTATGGCTACACCTTC
CASSLVAGDYGYTF